This paragraph reports one T cell receptor (beta chain). Its recognized antigen is unknown. No clone much larger than this one lies a single base away; base qualities are absent. This entry is derived from a study of cytomegalovirus exposure and HLA in healthy donors (dated 2017 in TCRdb). In terms of the full investigation: A later analysis indicated that the 130 or so validation repertoires were generated on the platform also employed for the approximately 700 repertoires of the first cohort. The study was designed to test whether signatures of past pathogen exposure could be identified by cataloging public T cell receptors. Besides the first cohort of roughly 640 subjects, a separate validation cohort made up of over a hundred different subjects was used. To predict cytomegalovirus infection status, the study combined high-throughput TCR immunosequencing, statistical association of individual TCRs with disease status, and machine learning. Summary of the overall study and its limitations: The study gave a list of about 170 TCR beta chains associated with cytomegalovirus. Most TCR sequences were seen in very few donors, while some public TCRs were found in many individuals. All 120 or so repertoires were used to score co-occurrence in the validation cohort in a later analysis, because that analysis had no HLA typing for the cohort. In both the original and validation cohorts, the classifier was reported to diagnose cytomegalovirus status with high specificity and sensitivity. In vitro tests confirmed that three of the cytomegalovirus-associated TCR beta chains recognize cytomegalovirus antigens. The authors suggested that the approach could potentially be generalized to other disease states and immunological phenotypes. Subsequent analysis determined that TCRs grouped into clusters in the first cohort also showed a tendency toward co-occurrence across the 120 or so validation repertoires, and 85% to 95% of cluster scores exceeded 0.

The library was produced with the immunoSEQ multiplex PCR assay. In the authors' own workflow: A statistical classification framework was developed to diagnose cytomegalovirus status using the catalog of TCR beta chain sequences. The table comes from immuneACCESS by way of TCRdb, which keeps in-frame sequences with V and J called. Part of the clones is missing from these tables; in studies checked, under half for an unresolved V gene and the rest for unknown reasons. That table furnishes V, J and clone size, whereas the DNA furnished D and trimming. In this sample the table shows roughly 65,000 clones, 91% of which occur a single time. The top ten hold around 3% of the sample. Separate from the approximately 700-subject first cohort, the validation cohort of roughly 110 subjects was the group to which the donors belonged. Sequenced material: PBMCs. The TCR was taken from a man aged 18-30 years in good health and CMV-seronegative.

This receptor has the CDR3 CAFNTELSNQPQHF. At the DNA level, the sequence is TGTGCCTTTAATACAGAGCTTAGCAATCAGCCCCAGCATTTT. The V gene is TRBV30 and the J gene is TRBJ1-5, with the identity of the D gene unclear. V is pared back by 7 bases and J by 0 bases, with 13 bases lying between the germline termini. CDR1 and CDR2, per the germline V gene (reference sequence), are GTSNPN and SVGIG. The CDR3 holds 14 amino acids from the cysteine to the phenylalanine. Solely the CDR3 DNA is kept, with 42 bases framed from the first base.